These 10 T cell receptor beta chains were sequenced from one sample in a study of T cell responses to AZD1222 COVID-19 vaccine (dated by TCRdb to the early 2020s). The receptor library was made with the immunoSEQ multiplex PCR assay. In its TCRdb copy, this immuneACCESS table keeps in-frame sequences only and misses some clones. Where compared with another copy, unresolved V genes explain less than half of these, and the others have no known cause. The sample has more than 150,000 clones on record, 90% of them singletons. Around 5.8% of the sample is taken by the ten largest. The label giving this sample's time point can be read as: baseline before first vaccination. The sequencing here drew on peripheral blood, taken on day 0 of AZD1222 vaccination. These receptors came from an adult in good health.

The rearrangement joins TRBV27 to TRBJ2-7; TRBD2 matches 8 bases. This CDR3 region has 15 residues. Trimming cost V 6 bases and J 4 bases; bases outside gene matches: 11. Germline values: CDR1 MNHEY, CDR2 SMNVEV (reference sequence). CDR3 coding DNA: TGTGCCAGCAGAAGGCCGCTAGCGGGCGCATACGAGCAGTACTTC. As protein: CASRRPLAGAYEQYF.

V gene TRBV10-1 combines with J gene TRBJ1-5, with D possibly matching TRBD1 (5 bases). The germline gives CDR1 WNHNN, CDR2 SYGVQD (reference sequence). This CDR3 is 17 amino acids long. Trimming pared 4 bases from V and 0 bases from J, leaving 16 bases between. The CDR3 DNA follows: TGCGCCAGCAGTGGAGGGCCGGGACGGACTAGCAATCAGCCCCAGCATTTT. Protein product: CASSGGPGRTSNQPQHF.

This chain joins TRBV5-1 and TRBJ2-7; 8 bases fit TRBD1. V trimming: 4 bases; J trimming: 1 base; junction bases outside the gene matches: 10. The CDR3 extends over 16 amino acids. Per the germline V gene, CDR1 is SGHRS and CDR2 is YFSETQ. The CDR3 loop is CASSTIPGQESYEQYF. In DNA form, the CDR3 reads TGCGCCAGCAGCACAATACCGGGACAGGAATCCTACGAGCAGTACTTC.

The J gene is TRBJ2-3, the V gene TRBV2; weak D call: TRBD1 (6 bases). The germline V gene has CDR1 SNHLY and CDR2 FYNNEI. The V gene lost 9 bases and the J gene lost 0 bases, with 16 bases spanning the gap. The CDR3 extends over 15 amino acids. This chain's CDR3 is CASSEPGVSTDTQYF. In nucleotides, the CDR3 is TGTGCCAGTTCAGAACCAGGGGTGAGCACAGATACGCAGTATTTT.

The rearrangement joins TRBV6-1 to TRBJ1-5; maybe TRBD1 (6 bases). The CDR3 contains 18 residues. V was cut by 1 base and J by 0 bases, with 16 bases left in between. Germline loops: CDR1 MNHNS, CDR2 SASEGT. The CDR3 DNA follows: TGTGCCAGCAGTGAAGGTATCGGGGGGCTATATAGCAATCAGCCCCAGCATTTT. This translates into CASSEGIGGLYSNQPQHF.

This clone was seen only once. The V and J genes are TRBV3-1 (or the pseudogene TRBV3-2) and TRBJ1-5; D gene ambiguous. Trimming cost V 1 base and J 2 bases, with 9 bases left between them. The CDR3 totals 15 residues. Germline V gene data show CDR1 as LGHDT and CDR2 as YNNKEL (reference sequence). The CDR3 nucleotides read TGTGCCAGCAGCCAAGGAGGGCAGGGCAATCAGCCCCAGCATTTT. The encoded protein is CASSQGGQGNQPQHF.

The V call is TRBV27, the J call TRBJ1-4; TRBD1 matches at 8 bases. Germline V gene lookup returns CDR1 MNHEY and CDR2 SMNVEV (reference sequence). V trimming: 2 bases; J trimming: 6 bases; junction bases outside the gene matches: 2. There are 14 residues in the CDR3. Here the CDR3 DNA reads TGTGCCAGCAGTTTAAGACAGGGGTATGAAAAACTGTTTTTT. Translation: CASSLRQGYEKLFF.

The chain couples TRBV30 to TRBJ1-5; D might be TRBD1 (6 bases). V lost 5 bases to trimming and J lost 2 bases, with 16 bases between them. CDR1 is GTSNPN and CDR2 is SVGIG in the germline V gene (reference sequence). This CDR3 region has 15 residues. The CDR3 sequence is CAWGRGASGNQPQHF. CDR3 in DNA: TGTGCCTGGGGGAGGGGGGCCTCGGGCAATCAGCCCCAGCATTTT. Full variable domain (outside the CDR3, taken from reference TRBV30 and TRBJ1-5): SQTIHQWPATLVQPVGSPLSLECTVEGTSNPNLYWYRQAAGRGLQLLFYSVGIGQISSEVPQNLSASRPQDRQFILSSKKLLLSDSGFYLCAWGRGASGNQPQHFGDGTRLSIL.

Here the CDR3 reads CASSQAGQGAPSSYNSPLHF. CDR3 DNA: TGCGCCAGCAGCCAAGCCGGACAGGGGGCGCCGAGCTCCTATAATTCACCCCTCCACTTT. This chain uses TRBV4-1 with TRBJ1-6; 11 bases map to TRBD1. The CDR3 has 20 residues. The V gene's germline CDR1 is MGHRA and CDR2 YSYEKL. Unmatched junction bases numbered 8, after V lost 1 base and J lost 0 bases.

This chain links TRBV2 with TRBJ2-3, with no clear D. Per the germline V gene, CDR1 is SNHLY and CDR2 is FYNNEI. The CDR3 contains 13 residues. The V and J ends lost 8 bases and 7 bases respectively, with 16 bases between them. The CDR3 loop reads CASVRRDQNTQYF. The CDR3 coding sequence is TGTGCCAGCGTCCGGAGAGATCAAAATACGCAGTATTTT.